These 24 T cell receptor beta chains share one sample of origin, sequenced in a study of graft-versus-host responses after intestinal transplantation. The graft tissue was processed, and this released both intraepithelial and lamina propria lymphocytes. Generated by immunoSEQ multiplex PCR, the TCRdb table keeps only in-frame clones and is missing some. The sample contains 8,700 or so clones, around 62% of which appear only once. Sequenced material: ileum tissue, taken roughly 450 days after transplant. All receptors come from a human patient who received an intestinal transplant, so some T cells may come from the graft donor.

The gene calls are TRBV7-9 and TRBJ2-2; D is perhaps TRBD1 (6 bases). The ends were cut back, 5 bases at V and 5 bases at J, with 9 bases in the middle. This CDR3 region has 13 residues. Germline assignment: CDR1 SEHNR and CDR2 FQNEAQ (reference sequence). CDR3 in amino acids: CASSPQGTGELFF. CDR3 nucleotide sequence: TGTGCCAGCAGCCCGCAGGGGACCGGGGAGCTGTTTTTT. Full variable domain (outside the CDR3, taken from reference TRBV7-9 and TRBJ2-2): DTGVSQNPRHKITKRGQNVTFRCDPISEHNRLYWYRQTLGQGPEFLTYFQNEAQLEKSRLLSDRFSAERPKGSFSTLEIQRTEQGDSAMYLCASSPQGTGELFFGEGSRLTVL.

The chain carries TRBV7-9 and TRBJ1-2, with 10 bases matching TRBD1. The CDR3 contains 13 residues. CDR1 and CDR2 from the germline V gene are SEHNR and FQNEAQ (reference sequence). V lost 5 bases and J lost 7; bases outside the gene matches: 4. This CDR3 is CASSPDRGPGYTF. CDR3 in DNA: TGTGCCAGCAGCCCCGACAGGGGGCCTGGCTACACCTTC.

This clone was counted a few times. This chain links TRBV27 with TRBJ2-7; weak D call: TRBD2 (5 bases). This CDR3 spans 14 amino acids. Trimming removed 8 bases at V and 1 base at J, with 15 bases between. Germline CDR1 is MNHEY and CDR2 is SMNVEV (reference sequence). CDR3 sequence reads: CASGSGRGSYEQYF. The CDR3 nucleotides are TGTGCCAGCGGCAGTGGACGGGGTTCCTACGAGCAGTACTTC.

This clone was counted only a few times. The genes are TRBV6-1 and TRBJ2-5, with a tentative D call TRBD1 (5 bases). The V and J ends lost 1 base and 0 bases respectively, with 15 bases between them. CDR1 MNHNS and CDR2 SASEGT come from the germline V gene. The CDR3 is 17 amino acids. The CDR3, as DNA: TGTGCCAGCAGTGAAGAGGGGCAGGGTCACCACCAAGAGACCCAGTACTTC. Amino acid sequence: CASSEEGQGHHQETQYF.

The gene calls are TRBV6-6 and TRBJ2-5; 9 nucleotides match TRBD1. The length of the CDR3 is 13 residues. V shed 6 bases, J shed 1 base, and the junction held 0 bases outside the gene matches. Germline V gene lookup returns CDR1 MNHNY and CDR2 SVGAGI (reference sequence). CDR3 in amino acids: CASRTGGQETQYF. The CDR3 DNA follows: TGTGCCAGCAGGACAGGGGGCCAAGAGACCCAGTACTTC.

The chain links TRBV5-5 to TRBJ2-7; 10 bases map to TRBD1. This CDR3 has 15 amino acids. V was clipped by 0 bases and J by 3 bases; unmatched bases: 3. Germline V lookup: CDR1 SGHKS, CDR2 YYEKEE (reference sequence). CDR3 in DNA: TGTGCCAGCAGCTTGGGACAGGGGGCAAGCTACGAGCAGTACGTC. Translated: CASSLGQGASYEQYV.

The genes are TRBV7-4 and TRBJ2-3; D possibly uses TRBD1 or TRBD2 (5 bases each). Germline V lookup: CDR1 SGHVT, CDR2 SQSDAQ. The CDR3 sequence is 14 residues long. Trimming shortened V by 8 bases and J by 3 bases, and 15 bases separated the two germline ends. The CDR3 DNA reads as TGTGCCAGCGGCGCCTCCTGGGGGACAGATACGCAGTATTTT. Translated: CASGASWGTDTQYF.

This clone is labeled medium-sized. The CDR3 here is CATEPPVYNEQFF. CDR3 DNA sequence: TGTGCCACGGAGCCCCCCGTATACAATGAGCAGTTCTTC. The chain links TRBV7-2 to TRBJ2-1; D not resolved. V lost 10 bases and J lost 4, with 14 bases in between. The CDR3 spans 13 residues. Per the germline V gene, CDR1 is SGHTA and CDR2 is FQGNSA.

This chain joins TRBV18 and TRBJ2-7; D possibly corresponds to TRBD1 (6 bases). The germline V and J ends were trimmed by 3 bases and 2 bases, with 14 bases remaining between them. Germline loops: CDR1 KGHSH, CDR2 LQKENI. There are 15 residues in the CDR3. The CDR3 here is CASSPGQGAPYEQYV. In nucleotides, the CDR3 is TGTGCCAGCTCACCGGGACAAGGGGCACCCTACGAGCAGTACGTC.

The chain joins TRBV6-5 to TRBJ1-2, with TRBD1 identical over 9 bases. CDR1 MNHEY and CDR2 SVGAGI come from the germline V gene. The CDR3 loop spans 14 amino acids. Losses at the gene ends were 6 bases for V and 4 bases for J; bases not matched to a gene: 6. The CDR3 DNA is TGTGCCAGCAGACTCGGACAGGGGATCTATGGCTACACCTTC. It yields the protein CASRLGQGIYGYTF.

The chain carries TRBV27 and TRBJ1-4, with 9 bases lining up with TRBD1. CDR3 length equals 13 residues. The ends lost 7 bases at V and 8 bases at J; junction bases unmatched: 5. The germline V gene encodes CDR1 MNHEY and CDR2 SMNVEV (reference sequence). CDR3 sequence reads: CASKDRGGEKLFF. The CDR3 nucleotides read TGTGCCAGCAAGGACAGGGGCGGGGAAAAACTGTTTTTT.

The chain has TRBV9 and TRBJ2-3; no definite D call. The V gene lost 0 bases and the J gene lost 0 bases, with 8 bases spanning the gap. CDR3 length: 15 amino acids. Germline loops: CDR1 SGDLS, CDR2 YYNGEE. CDR3 DNA sequence: TGTGCCAGCAGCGTAGACGGCCGTAGCACAGATACGCAGTATTTT. This encodes CASSVDGRSTDTQYF.

The J gene is TRBJ2-5, the V gene TRBV27; weak D call: TRBD1 (6 bases). V lost 6 bases, J lost 2 bases, and 19 bases lay in between. The germline V gene has CDR1 MNHEY and CDR2 SMNVEV (reference sequence). The CDR3 totals 16 residues. This CDR3 is CASSLFPHREQETQYF. The CDR3 DNA reads TGTGCCAGCAGCCTATTCCCGCACAGGGAGCAAGAGACCCAGTACTTC.

The genes are TRBV5-1 and TRBJ2-1; 9 bases line up with TRBD2. The CDR3 extends over 18 amino acids. After removal of 0 bases from V and 0 bases from J, the junction contained 7 bases not matched to a gene. Germline CDR1 and CDR2: SGHRS and YFSETQ. The CDR3 sequence: CASSLVAGAPSSYNEQFF. CDR3 coding DNA: TGCGCCAGCAGCTTGGTAGCGGGAGCCCCGAGCTCCTACAATGAGCAGTTCTTC.

This clone was found once. A read error may produce the germline difference seen at one junction end. The V gene is TRBV18, the J gene TRBJ2-2; D is undetermined. The CDR3 consists of 18 residues. Germline CDR1 KGHSH, CDR2 LQKENI. CDR3: CASSSPVGYGLNTGELFF. DNA for the CDR3: TGTGCCAGCTCATCACCCGTTGGATATGGGTTGAACACCGGGGAGCTGTTTTTT.

This clone has only a few counts. The same CDR3 also results from other DNA sequences found in this sample. This chain uses TRBV7-2 with TRBJ2-5; D is possibly TRBD2 (7 bases). CDR1 is SGHTA, CDR2 FQGNSA, per germline. The germline V and J ends were trimmed by 1 base and 2 bases, with 11 bases remaining between them. This CDR3 contains 15 residues. Written as DNA, the CDR3 is TGTGCCAGCAGCTTAGGGGGGGGCCCACAAGAGACCCAGTACTTC. Translated, it gives CASSLGGGPQETQYF.

This clone was observed a few times. This sample also contains other DNA sequences that code for the same CDR3. The rearrangement joins TRBV15 to TRBJ2-7, with 7 bases aligning to TRBD1. This CDR3 has 13 residues. From germline, CDR1 is LNHNV and CDR2 YYDKDF (reference sequence). The J segment lost 4 bases and the V segment lost 3 bases, leaving 3 bases of the junction unmatched. In nucleotides, the CDR3 is TGTGCCACCAGCAGCGGGACAGATTACGAGCAGTACGTC. It specifies CATSSGTDYEQYV.

V is TRBV10-2 and J is TRBJ2-1, with 8 positions matching TRBD1. The CDR3 is made up of 14 amino acids. Unmatched junction bases numbered 10, after V lost 8 bases and J lost 7 bases. Per germline, CDR1 WSHSY and CDR2 SAAADI. The CDR3 spells CASSAQGARNEQFF. Written as DNA, the CDR3 is TGCGCCAGCTCCGCCCAGGGGGCTCGGAATGAGCAGTTCTTC.

The chain uses TRBV28 and TRBJ1-1, with D perhaps matching TRBD1 (6 bases). The CDR3 runs 15 residues. CDR1 and CDR2 (germline): MDHEN, SYDVKM. V was cut by 4 bases and J by 3 bases, with 15 bases left in between. CDR3 nucleotide sequence: TGTGCCAGCAGTTCCGATACAGGGTGGCACACTGAAGCTTTCTTT. It yields the protein CASSSDTGWHTEAFF.

This chain uses TRBV14 with TRBJ2-1; TRBD1 might be the D (6 bases). The CDR3 contains 14 residues. Germline V CDR1 and CDR2: SGHDN, FVKESK. V lost 3 bases to trimming and J lost 4 bases, with 10 bases between them. The CDR3, as DNA: TGTGCCAGCAGCCACCACGGACAGTACAATGAGCAGTTCTTC. Encoded protein: CASSHHGQYNEQFF.

This clone was seen just once. CDR3 sequence: CASTPVLDRALGDEQFF. The CDR3 bases are TGTGCCAGCACCCCGGTTCTAGACAGGGCCCTGGGCGATGAGCAGTTCTTC. This chain links TRBV27 with TRBJ2-1, with 7 bases that match TRBD1. CDR1 and CDR2 (germline): MNHEY, SMNVEV (reference sequence). The CDR3 is made up of 17 amino acids. V shed 7 bases, J shed 8 bases, and the junction held 20 bases outside the gene matches.

The V and J genes are TRBV5-1 and TRBJ1-6; 7 bases are shared with TRBD1. Germline-derived CDR1 and CDR2 are SGHRS and YFSETQ. The CDR3 runs 15 residues. The J segment lost 4 bases and the V segment lost 4 bases, leaving 5 bases of the junction unmatched. The CDR3 DNA reads TGCGCCAGCAGCAGGTCAGGGGGGTATAATTCACCCCTCCACTTT. Translating gives CASSRSGGYNSPLHF.

The rearrangement links TRBV5-1 to TRBJ1-1; 10 bases map to TRBD1. Germline lookup yields CDR1 SGHRS and CDR2 YFSETQ. Trimming at V came to 4 bases and at J to 4 bases, leaving 4 bases not matched to a gene. The length of the CDR3 is 14 residues. The CDR3, as DNA: TGCGCCAGCAGCCAGGACAGGGGGGGCACTGAAGCTTTCTTT. Translated, it gives CASSQDRGGTEAFF.

CDR3 loop: CASTPDRQETQYF. As DNA, the CDR3 is TGTGCCAGCACCCCCGACAGACAAGAGACCCAGTACTTC. V gene TRBV2 combines with J gene TRBJ2-5; tentative D call: TRBD1 (5 bases). In germline, CDR1 is SNHLY, CDR2 FYNNEI. The CDR3 contains 13 residues. V gave up 7 bases and J gave up 2 bases, with 11 bases separating them.